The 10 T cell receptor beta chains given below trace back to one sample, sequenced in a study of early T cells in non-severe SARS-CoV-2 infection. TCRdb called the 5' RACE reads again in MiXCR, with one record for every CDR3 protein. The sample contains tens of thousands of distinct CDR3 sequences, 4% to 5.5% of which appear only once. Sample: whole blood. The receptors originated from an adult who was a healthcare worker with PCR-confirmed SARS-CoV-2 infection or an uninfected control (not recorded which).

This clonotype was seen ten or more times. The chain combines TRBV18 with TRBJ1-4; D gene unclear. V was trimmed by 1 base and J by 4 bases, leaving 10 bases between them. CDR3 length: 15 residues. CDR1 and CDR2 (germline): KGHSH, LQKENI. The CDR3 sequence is CASSPRPANNEKLFF. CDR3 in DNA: TGTGCCAGCTCACCACGGCCTGCAAATAATGAAAAACTGTTTTTT.

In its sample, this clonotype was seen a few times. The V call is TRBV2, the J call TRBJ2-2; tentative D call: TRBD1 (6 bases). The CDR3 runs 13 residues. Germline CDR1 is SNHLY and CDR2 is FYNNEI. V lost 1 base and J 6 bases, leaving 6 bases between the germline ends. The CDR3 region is CASSEEGAGELFF. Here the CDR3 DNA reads TGTGCCAGCAGTGAAGAGGGGGCCGGGGAGCTGTTTTTT.

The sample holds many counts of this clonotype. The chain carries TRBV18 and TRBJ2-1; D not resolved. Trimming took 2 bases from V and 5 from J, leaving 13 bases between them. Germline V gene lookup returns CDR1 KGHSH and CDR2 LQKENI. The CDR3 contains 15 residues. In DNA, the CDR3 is TGTGCCAGCTCACCAATCTCGTCCGACAACAATGAGCAGTTCTTC. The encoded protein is CASSPISSDNNEQFF.

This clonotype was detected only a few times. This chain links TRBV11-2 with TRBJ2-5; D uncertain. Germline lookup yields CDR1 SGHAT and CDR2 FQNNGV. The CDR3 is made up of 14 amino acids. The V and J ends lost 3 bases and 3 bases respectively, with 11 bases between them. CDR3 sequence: CASSFPRREETQYF. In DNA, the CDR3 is TGTGCCAGCAGCTTCCCCCGTAGAGAAGAGACCCAGTACTTC.

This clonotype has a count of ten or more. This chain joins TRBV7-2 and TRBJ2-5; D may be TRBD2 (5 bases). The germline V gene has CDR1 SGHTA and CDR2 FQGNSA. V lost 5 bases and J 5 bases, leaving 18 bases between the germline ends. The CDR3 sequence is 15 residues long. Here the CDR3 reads CASSLKPGTWETQYF. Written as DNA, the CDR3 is TGTGCCAGCAGCCTTAAACCGGGAACTTGGGAGACCCAGTACTTC.

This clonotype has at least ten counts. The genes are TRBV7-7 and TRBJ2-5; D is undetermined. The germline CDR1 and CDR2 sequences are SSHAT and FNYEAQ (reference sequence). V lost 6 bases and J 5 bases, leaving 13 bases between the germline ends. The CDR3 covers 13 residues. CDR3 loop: CASRSGPSETQYF. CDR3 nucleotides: TGTGCCAGCAGGTCGGGCCCCAGCGAGACCCAGTACTTC.

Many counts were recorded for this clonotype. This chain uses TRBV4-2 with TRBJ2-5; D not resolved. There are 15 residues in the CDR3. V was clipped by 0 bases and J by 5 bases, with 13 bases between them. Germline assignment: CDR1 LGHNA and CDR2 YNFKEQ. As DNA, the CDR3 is TGTGCCAGCAGCCAAGAAAGGAGTAGAGCGGAGACCCAGTACTTC. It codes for CASSQERSRAETQYF.

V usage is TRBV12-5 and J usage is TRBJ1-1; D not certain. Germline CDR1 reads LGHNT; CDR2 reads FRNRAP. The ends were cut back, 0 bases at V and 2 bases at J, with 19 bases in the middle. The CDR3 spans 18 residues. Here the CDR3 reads CASGLVPTGEERNTEAFF. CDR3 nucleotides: TGTGCTAGTGGTTTGGTACCTACGGGAGAAGAGCGTAACACTGAAGCTTTCTTT.

The CDR3 sequence is CASSQGTEAFF. The DNA of the CDR3 is TGTGCCAGCTCCCAGGGGACTGAAGCTTTCTTT. The rearrangement uses TRBV18 and TRBJ1-1; D is possibly TRBD1 (6 bases). The CDR3 runs 11 residues. The V and J ends lost 6 bases and 5 bases respectively, with 7 bases between them. In germline, CDR1 is KGHSH, CDR2 LQKENI.

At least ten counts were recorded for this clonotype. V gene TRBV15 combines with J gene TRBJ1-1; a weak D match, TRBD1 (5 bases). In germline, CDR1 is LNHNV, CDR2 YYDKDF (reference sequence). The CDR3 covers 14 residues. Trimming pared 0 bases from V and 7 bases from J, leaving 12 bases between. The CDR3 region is CATSREQASYEAFF. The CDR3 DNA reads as TGTGCCACCAGCAGAGAACAGGCCAGCTATGAAGCTTTCTTT.